These T cell receptor beta chains were read from a single sample in a study of T cell repertoires in cytomegalovirus infection. Via MiXCR, TCRdb re-called the reads, giving one row per CDR3 protein. The top ten hold roughly 31% of the sample, which has about 190,000 distinct CDR3 sequences, roughly 27% seen once. Input material: PBMCs. These TCRs come from a human donor in good health (CMV status not recorded). Some clones in this sample may be carry-over from other donors' samples. The conserved cysteine and the conserved F or W are not part of the CDR3 here. D genes are given only for firm matches. Not every row has a clone size; where given, it reads once, few, many or a size class.

D: TRBD1
V: TRBV5-5
J: TRBJ1-3
size: .
CDR3: ASSPLTGVGNTIY

D: TRBD2
V: TRBV7-8
J: TRBJ2-5
size: few
CDR3: ASSPNSGGAGETQY

D: .
V: TRBV10-3
J: TRBJ1-1
size: .
CDR3: AIKSRGPNTEAF

D: .
V: TRBV10-1
J: TRBJ1-1
size: .
CDR3: ASSEGPNTEAF

D: .
V: TRBV2
J: TRBJ1-2
size: .
CDR3: ASSESGVNYGYT

D: .
V: TRBV20-1
J: TRBJ2-1
size: .
CDR3: SASWQGNEQF

D: .
V: TRBV12-3/TRBV12-4
J: TRBJ2-1
size: .
CDR3: ASSLEGPYEQF

D: .
V: TRBV20-1
J: TRBJ2-5
size: .
CDR3: SARDREETQY

D: .
V: TRBV2
J: TRBJ1-1
size: few
CDR3: ASGDSRDTEAF

D: .
V: TRBV4-3
J: TRBJ1-1
size: few
CDR3: ASSQDWGSTTEAF

D: .
V: TRBV6-1
J: TRBJ1-1
size: many
CDR3: ASSESIRDTEAF

D: TRBD2
V: TRBV7-2
J: TRBJ2-3
size: .
CDR3: ASSLAKTSGGDTQY

D: TRBD2
V: TRBV6-6
J: TRBJ2-7
size: .
CDR3: ASSPGTSGGRYEQY

D: TRBD1
V: TRBV20-1
J: TRBJ2-7
size: .
CDR3: SARNVLGQGGEQY

D: .
V: TRBV4-1
J: TRBJ2-7
size: .
CDR3: ASSQDTGRSLPYEQY

D: TRBD1
V: TRBV7-2
J: TRBJ2-2
size: medium-sized
CDR3: ASSLGDRRSEELF

D: .
V: TRBV30
J: TRBJ1-1
size: few
CDR3: AWSALGRSSEAF

D: .
V: TRBV7-9
J: TRBJ1-1
size: .
CDR3: ASSGGRGGTTEAF

D: .
V: TRBV12-3/TRBV12-4
J: TRBJ2-7
size: .
CDR3: ASSFRLGSYEQY

D: TRBD1
V: TRBV4-1
J: TRBJ1-3
size: .
CDR3: ASSQKLTGTAGNTIY

D: .
V: TRBV2
J: TRBJ1-1
size: .
CDR3: ASNSGGAAF

D: .
V: TRBV7-8
J: TRBJ1-3
size: .
CDR3: ASSFDGGIWDTIY

D: .
V: TRBV7-3
J: TRBJ2-3
size: few
CDR3: ASSTSTGITDTQY

D: .
V: TRBV7-9
J: TRBJ1-6
size: .
CDR3: ASSPKGSVSYNSPLH

D: .
V: TRBV7-9
J: TRBJ2-3
size: .
CDR3: ASSLGGGQVSDTQY

D: .
V: TRBV19
J: TRBJ2-1
size: .
CDR3: ASSLLAGTNEQF

D: TRBD1
V: TRBV7-6
J: TRBJ2-7
size: few
CDR3: ASSAGQVLWEQY

D: .
V: TRBV12-3/TRBV12-4
J: TRBJ1-4
size: .
CDR3: ASSTGQYNEKLF

D: .
V: TRBV28
J: TRBJ1-1
size: .
CDR3: ASRRGRRSTEAF

D: .
V: TRBV28
J: TRBJ2-1
size: .
CDR3: ASGPGRQAYNEQF

D: .
V: TRBV29-1
J: TRBJ1-2
size: few
CDR3: SVEGSDSYGYT

D: TRBD1
V: TRBV7-6
J: TRBJ1-6
size: few
CDR3: ASSSQGAGNSPLH

D: TRBD2
V: TRBV6-5
J: TRBJ2-7
size: few
CDR3: ASRPGGSSYEQY

D: .
V: TRBV10-3
J: TRBJ1-6
size: .
CDR3: ATGLSNSPLH

D: .
V: TRBV5-1
J: TRBJ2-2
size: few
CDR3: ASSLNTGATGELF

D: .
V: TRBV2
J: TRBJ2-3
size: few
CDR3: ASSSRLGADTQY

D: .
V: TRBV6-6
J: TRBJ2-1
size: few
CDR3: ASRQSWDLAI

D: .
V: TRBV12-3/TRBV12-4
J: TRBJ2-1
size: many
CDR3: ASSLNSGSENEQF

D: TRBD2
V: TRBV11-3
J: TRBJ2-1
size: many
CDR3: ASSQYGLAGAYSYNEQF

D: .
V: TRBV12-3/TRBV12-4
J: TRBJ2-5
size: .
CDR3: ASSILDWQETQY